The source of this T cell receptor (beta chain) is a study of T cell repertoires in cytomegalovirus infection. Study information: The authors used CMV epitopes that were HLA-C-restricted (recently identified) and HLA-B-restricted (well studied). Public TCR beta signatures were indicative of both CMV infection and a matching HLA type. Overall study results and limits: Dominant in the ex vivo response were TCR beta clonotypes restricted by HLA-C and specific for CMV.

TCRdb reprocessed the reads via MiXCR and lists one record per CDR3 protein. The sample yields fewer than 950,000 distinct CDR3 sequences, about 33% seen once. This clonotype has only one observation. As yet, its antigen is unknown. The sample consisted of cultured CD8+ T cells from PBMCs, taken from culture after CMV antigen stimulation. The sequence was collected from a human donor in good health (CMV status not recorded). Some clones in this sample may be carry-over from other donors' samples.

CDR3 bases: TGTGCCAGCAGTGAACCGCGGGACAGGGATCGGGAAGCTTTCTTT. It translates to CASSEPRDRDREAFF. This sequence joins TRBV2 and TRBJ1-1, with TRBD1 matching 9 bases. Germline assignment: CDR1 SNHLY and CDR2 FYNNEI. The CDR3 consists of 15 residues. V lost 2 bases and J lost 8; bases outside the gene matches: 9.